Sequencing of this T cell receptor (beta chain) was carried out in a study of beta chain features in type 1 diabetes. Study-level points and caveats: Shortening of TCRB CDR3s, moderate but significant, appeared in all four CD4+ subsets of Type 1 diabetes patients. The study found fewer insertions and more deletions at VDJ junctions in type 1 diabetes patients.

This clone was counted only a few times. What it recognizes is unknown. The investigators reverse transcribed all of the isolated RNA, so they sequenced expressed TCRB transcripts. Clones were sequenced by immunoSEQ multiplex PCR, and TCRdb holds only the in-frame ones, with some missing. The repertoire has 160,000 or so clones, roughly 8% of them found once; the top ten carry under 0.65%. Trimming removed 6 bases from V and 6 bases from J, with 8 bases in between. CDR3 length equals 10 residues. CDR1 and CDR2 (germline): DFQATT, SNEGSKA (reference sequence). The chain uses TRBV20-1 and TRBJ1-2; TRBD1 is a possible D gene (5 bases). Sequenced input: central memory CD4+ T cells from blood. The clonotype was recovered from a woman aged 18-29 years with type 1 diabetes. CDR3 loop: CSAGGDGYTF. Written as DNA, the CDR3 is TGCAGTGCCGGGGGGGATGGCTACACCTTC.